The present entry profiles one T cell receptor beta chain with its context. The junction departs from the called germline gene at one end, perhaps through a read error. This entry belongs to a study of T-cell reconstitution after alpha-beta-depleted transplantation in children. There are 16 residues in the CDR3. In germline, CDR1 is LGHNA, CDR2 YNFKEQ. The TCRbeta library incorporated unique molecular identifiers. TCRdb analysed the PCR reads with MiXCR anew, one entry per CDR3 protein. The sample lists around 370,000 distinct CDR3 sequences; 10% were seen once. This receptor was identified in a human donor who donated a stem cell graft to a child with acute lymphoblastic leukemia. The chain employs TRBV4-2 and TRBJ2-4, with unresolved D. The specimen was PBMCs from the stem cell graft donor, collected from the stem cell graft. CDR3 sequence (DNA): TGTGCCAGCAGCCCCTTCGACGCCGGAGCCGAAAACATTCAGTACTTC. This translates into CASSPFDAGAENIQYF.